This TCR beta chain was recovered during a study of cytomegalovirus exposure and HLA in healthy donors. Overall study findings and caveats: As immune exposure information, only CMV serostatus was available. Sequencing depth across donors, presence/absence analyses assumed, was roughly uniform.

V gave up 1 base and J gave up 3 bases, with 11 bases separating them. Germline V gene sequence: CDR1 SGHTA, CDR2 FQGNSA. CDR3 size: 15 residues. The PCR made use of 60 Vbeta and 13 Jbeta primers. TCRdb's copy holds only in-frame clones and misses some; the assay was immunoSEQ multiplex PCR. The sample contains over 150,000 clones, about 80% of which appear only once. On this clone itself: What it recognizes is unknown.

This clonotype originated in a man between 18 and 35 years old in good health and CMV-seronegative. The V call is TRBV7-2, the J call TRBJ2-3, with D perhaps matching TRBD1 (5 bases). Material for sequencing was PBMCs. Written as DNA, the CDR3 is TGTGCCAGCAGCTTAGAGGGTAGGGGAACAGATACGCAGTATTTT. This sequence encodes CASSLEGRGTDTQYF.